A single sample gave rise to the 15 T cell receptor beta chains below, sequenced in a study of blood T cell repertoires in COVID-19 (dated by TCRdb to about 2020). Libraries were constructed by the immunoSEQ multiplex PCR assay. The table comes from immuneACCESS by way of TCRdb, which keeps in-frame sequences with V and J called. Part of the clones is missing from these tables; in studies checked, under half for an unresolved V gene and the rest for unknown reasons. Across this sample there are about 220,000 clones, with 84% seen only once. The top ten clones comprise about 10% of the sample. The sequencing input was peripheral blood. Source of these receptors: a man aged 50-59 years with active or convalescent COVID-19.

Here the CDR3 DNA reads TGTGCCAGCAGTGGAGTCCTCTTCCAGCCCCAGCATTTT. This encodes CASSGVLFQPQHF. The V call is TRBV6-2 or TRBV6-3, the J call TRBJ1-5; D uncertain. The CDR3 is 13 amino acids. The germline gives CDR1 MNHEY, CDR2 SVGEGT. V lost 5 bases, J lost 7 bases, and 12 bases lay in between.

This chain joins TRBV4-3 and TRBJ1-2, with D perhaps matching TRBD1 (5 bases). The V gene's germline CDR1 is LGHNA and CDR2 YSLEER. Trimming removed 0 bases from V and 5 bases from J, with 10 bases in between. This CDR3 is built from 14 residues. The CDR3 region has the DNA TGCGCCAGCAGCCAAGATTCGGCAGGGTATGGCTACACCTTC. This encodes CASSQDSAGYGYTF.

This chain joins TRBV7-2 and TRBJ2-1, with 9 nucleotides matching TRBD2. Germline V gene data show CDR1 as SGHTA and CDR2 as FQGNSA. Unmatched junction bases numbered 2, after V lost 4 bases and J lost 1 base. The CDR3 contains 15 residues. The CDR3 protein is CASSWAGGSYNEQFF. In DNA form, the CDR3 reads TGTGCCAGCAGCTGGGCGGGAGGGTCCTACAATGAGCAGTTCTTC.

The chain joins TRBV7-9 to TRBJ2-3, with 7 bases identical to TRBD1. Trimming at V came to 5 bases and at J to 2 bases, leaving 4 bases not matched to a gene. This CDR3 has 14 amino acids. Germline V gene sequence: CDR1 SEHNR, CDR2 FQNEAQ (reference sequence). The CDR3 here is CASSTTGFTDTQYF. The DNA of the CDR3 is TGTGCCAGCAGCACGACAGGGTTCACAGATACGCAGTATTTT.

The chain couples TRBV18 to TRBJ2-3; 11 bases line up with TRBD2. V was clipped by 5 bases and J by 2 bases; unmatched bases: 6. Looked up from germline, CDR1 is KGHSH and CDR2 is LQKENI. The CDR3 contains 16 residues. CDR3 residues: CASSKPSGGLTDTQYF. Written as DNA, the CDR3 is TGTGCCAGCTCAAAACCTAGCGGGGGGCTCACAGATACGCAGTATTTT.

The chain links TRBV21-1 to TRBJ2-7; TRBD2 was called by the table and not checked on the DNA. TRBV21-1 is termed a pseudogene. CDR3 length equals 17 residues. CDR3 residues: CASSQIRLAEDSYEQYF. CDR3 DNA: TGTGCCAGCAGCCAAATCCGACTAGCGGAAGACTCCTACGAGCAGTACTTC.

The CDR3: CASSRMKGTSGPLSNNEQFF. CDR3 bases: TGTGCCAGTAGCCGCATGAAGGGGACTAGCGGACCTCTGAGCAACAATGAGCAGTTCTTC. V gene TRBV19 combines with J gene TRBJ2-1; TRBD2 aligns across 11 bases. Germline V gene sequence: CDR1 LNHDA, CDR2 SQIVND (reference sequence). This CDR3 contains 20 residues. The V and J ends lost 6 bases and 5 bases, in that order; junction bases with no gene match: 21. The full variable domain, completed using reference TRBV19 and TRBJ2-1, is DGGITQSPKYLFRKEGQNVTLSCEQNLNHDAMYWYRQDPGQGLRLIYYSQIVNDFQKGDIAEGYSVSREKKESFPLTVTSAQKNPTAFYLCASSRMKGTSGPLSNNEQFFGPGTRLTVL.

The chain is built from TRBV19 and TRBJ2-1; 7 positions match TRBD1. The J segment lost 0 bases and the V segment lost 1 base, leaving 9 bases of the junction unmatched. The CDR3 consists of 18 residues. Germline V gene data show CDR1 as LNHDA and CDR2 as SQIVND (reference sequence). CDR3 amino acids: CASSIVGQDFSSYNEQFF. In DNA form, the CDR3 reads TGTGCCAGTAGTATAGTAGGACAGGATTTTAGCTCCTACAATGAGCAGTTCTTC.

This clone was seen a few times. The CDR3 coding sequence is TGTGCCAGCAGTGATAGCGGACGGGAGTTCTTC. It specifies CASSDSGREFF. The chain is built from TRBV28 and TRBJ2-1, with a weak D call TRBD2 (6 bases). Trimming removed 5 bases at V and 14 bases at J, with 13 bases between. Looked up from germline, CDR1 is MDHEN and CDR2 is SYDVKM. This CDR3 has 11 residues. The entire variable domain, with the rest obtained from reference TRBV28 and TRBJ2-1, is as follows: DVKVTQSSRYLVKRTGEKVFLECVQDMDHENMFWYRQDPGLGLRLIYFSYDVKMKEKGDIPEGYSVSREKKERFSLILESASTNQTSMYLCASSDSGREFFGPGTRLTVL.

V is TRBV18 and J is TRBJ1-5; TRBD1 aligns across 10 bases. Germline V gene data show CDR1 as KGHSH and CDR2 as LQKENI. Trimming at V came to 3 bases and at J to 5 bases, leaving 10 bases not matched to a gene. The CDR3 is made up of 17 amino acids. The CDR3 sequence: CASSPTGGGLKDQPQHF. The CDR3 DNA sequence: TGTGCCAGCTCACCGACAGGGGGCGGCTTAAAGGATCAGCCCCAGCATTTT.

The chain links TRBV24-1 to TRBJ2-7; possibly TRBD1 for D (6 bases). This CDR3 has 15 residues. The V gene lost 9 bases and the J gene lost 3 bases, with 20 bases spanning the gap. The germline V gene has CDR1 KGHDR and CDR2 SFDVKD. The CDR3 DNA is TGTGCCACCTTCCGGGCCCCGGGACATCGCTACGAGCAGTACTTC. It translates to CATFRAPGHRYEQYF.

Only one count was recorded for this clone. The CDR3 region is CASSLRLGGTDTQYF. The DNA for the CDR3 is TGTGCCAGCAGCCTTAGGCTAGGGGGCACAGATACGCAGTATTTT. The chain recombines TRBV14 with TRBJ2-3; D may be TRBD1 (5 bases). Deletions cut 4 bases from V and 1 base from J, with 12 bases between. The CDR3 sequence is 15 residues long. Per the germline V gene, CDR1 is SGHDN and CDR2 is FVKESK.

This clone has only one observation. CDR3 loop: CASSSPNQPQHF. The CDR3, as DNA: TGTGCCAGCAGCTCCCCTAATCAGCCCCAGCATTTT. V is TRBV28 and J is TRBJ1-5, with D unclear. Germline V gene sequence: CDR1 MDHEN, CDR2 SYDVKM. CDR3 size: 12 residues. The germline V and J ends were trimmed by 6 bases and 4 bases, with 7 bases remaining between them.

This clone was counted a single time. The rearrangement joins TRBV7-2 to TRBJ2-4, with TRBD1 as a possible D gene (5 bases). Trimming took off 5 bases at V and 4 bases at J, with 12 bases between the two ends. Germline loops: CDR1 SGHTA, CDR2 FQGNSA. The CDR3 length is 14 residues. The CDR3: CASSTRADKNIQYF. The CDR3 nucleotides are TGTGCCAGCAGCACCAGGGCGGATAAAAACATTCAGTACTTC. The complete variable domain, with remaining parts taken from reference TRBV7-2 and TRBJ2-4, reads GAGVSQSPSNKVTEKGKDVELRCDPISGHTALYWYRQSLGQGLEFLIYFQGNSAPDKSGLPSDRFSAERTGGSVSTLTIQRTQQEDSAVYLCASSTRADKNIQYFGAGTRLSVL.

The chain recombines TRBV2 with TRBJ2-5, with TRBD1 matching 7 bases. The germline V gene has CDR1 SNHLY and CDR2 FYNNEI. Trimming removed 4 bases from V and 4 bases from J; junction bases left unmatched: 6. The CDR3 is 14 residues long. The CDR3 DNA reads TGTGCCAGCAGTGGACAGGGCGAGGTAGAGACCCAGTACTTC. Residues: CASSGQGEVETQYF.